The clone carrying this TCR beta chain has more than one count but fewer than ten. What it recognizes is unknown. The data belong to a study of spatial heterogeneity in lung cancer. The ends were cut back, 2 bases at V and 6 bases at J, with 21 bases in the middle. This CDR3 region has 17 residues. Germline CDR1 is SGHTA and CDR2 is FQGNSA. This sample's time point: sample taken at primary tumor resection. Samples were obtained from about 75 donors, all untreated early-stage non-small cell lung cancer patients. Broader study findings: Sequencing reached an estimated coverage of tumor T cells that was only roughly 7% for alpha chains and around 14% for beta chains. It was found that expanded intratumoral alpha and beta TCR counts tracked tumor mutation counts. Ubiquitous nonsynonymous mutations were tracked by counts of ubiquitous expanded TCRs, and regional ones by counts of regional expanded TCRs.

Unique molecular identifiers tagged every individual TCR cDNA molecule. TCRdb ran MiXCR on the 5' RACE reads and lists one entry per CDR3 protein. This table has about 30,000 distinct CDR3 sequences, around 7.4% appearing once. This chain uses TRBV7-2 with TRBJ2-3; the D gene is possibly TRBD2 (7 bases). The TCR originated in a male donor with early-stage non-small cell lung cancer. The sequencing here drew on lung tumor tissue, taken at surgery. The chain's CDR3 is CASSLNPQGGGTDTQYF. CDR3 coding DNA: TGTGCCAGCAGCTTAAATCCACAGGGAGGGGGAACGGATACGCAGTATTTT.